The 9 T cell receptor beta chains below were found in one sample sequenced in a study of control samples from healthy donors and cancer patients. Only in-frame clones appear in the TCRdb table, and some are missing; sequencing was by immunoSEQ multiplex PCR. The sample shows approximately 170,000 clones, roughly 90% of them seen only once. Material for sequencing was blood. All receptors derive from a woman in her 50s in good health.

The chain uses TRBV7-9 and TRBJ1-5; TRBD1 matches 10 bases. J was trimmed by 2 bases and V by 1 base; bases with no gene match: 2. CDR1 SEHNR and CDR2 FQNEAQ come from the germline V gene (reference sequence). The CDR3 consists of 16 residues. The CDR3 sequence is CASSLGTGGGNQPQHF. CDR3 nucleotide sequence: TGTGCCAGCAGCTTAGGGACAGGGGGAGGCAATCAGCCCCAGCATTTT.

This chain links TRBV5-4 with TRBJ2-5; D ambiguous. The length of the CDR3 is 13 residues. In germline, CDR1 is SGHNT, CDR2 YYREEE (reference sequence). V was trimmed by 0 bases and J by 5 bases, leaving 8 bases between them. CDR3 DNA: TGTGCCAGCAGCTTGGTAGGGTGGGAGACCCAGTACTTC. Amino acid sequence: CASSLVGWETQYF.

This clone was detected once. The rearrangement joins TRBV18 to TRBJ1-4, with a weak D call TRBD1 (6 bases). The germline CDR1 and CDR2 sequences are KGHSH and LQKENI. This CDR3 has 17 residues. The germline V and J ends were trimmed by 2 bases and 4 bases, with 17 bases remaining between them. The CDR3 DNA sequence: TGTGCCAGCTCACCAGGACAGCCGTTCGTGGGTAATGAAAAACTGTTTTTT. Translated: CASSPGQPFVGNEKLFF.

This clone was seen just once. This sequence joins TRBV6-2 or TRBV6-3 and TRBJ2-7; D remains unclear. The length of the CDR3 is 12 residues. Trimming took off 2 bases at V and 6 bases at J, with 8 bases between the two ends. CDR1 is MNHEY, CDR2 SVGEGT, per germline. As DNA, the CDR3 is TGTGCCAGCAGTTACGGGTGGAGCGAGCAGTACTTC. Translating it yields CASSYGWSEQYF.

This chain joins TRBV6-2 or TRBV6-3 and TRBJ2-3; D might be TRBD1 or TRBD2, each matching 5 bases. CDR3 size: 14 residues. The ends were cut back, 4 bases at V and 0 bases at J, with 8 bases in the middle. The germline V gene has CDR1 MNHEY and CDR2 SVGEGT. The CDR3 sequence: CASSWGTSTDTQYF. Written as DNA, the CDR3 is TGTGCCAGCAGTTGGGGGACCAGCACAGATACGCAGTATTTT.

The CDR3 reads CASSIQGAYGYTF. In DNA form, the CDR3 reads TGTGCCAGCAGTATACAGGGGGCGTATGGCTACACCTTC. The V and J genes are TRBV28 and TRBJ1-2; 9 bases are shared with TRBD1. The CDR3 covers 13 residues. Trimming removed 5 bases from V and 5 bases from J; junction bases left unmatched: 3. CDR1 and CDR2 from the germline V gene are MDHEN and SYDVKM.

The CDR3 bases are TGTGCCAGCAGCCATGCAGGGAGGGCCCAGCATTTT. It yields the protein CASSHAGRAQHF. The chain recombines TRBV3-1 (or the pseudogene TRBV3-2) with TRBJ1-5, with D maybe TRBD1 (5 bases). The length of the CDR3 is 12 residues. The germline V gene has CDR1 LGHDT and CDR2 YNNKEL (reference sequence). The V and J ends lost 3 bases and 11 bases respectively, with 11 bases between them.

This rearrangement joins TRBV5-4 to TRBJ1-4; TRBD1 matches at 7 bases. Losses at the gene ends were 3 bases for V and 4 bases for J; bases not matched to a gene: 9. The CDR3 is 16 amino acids. Germline V gene lookup returns CDR1 SGHNT and CDR2 YYREEE (reference sequence). This chain's CDR3 is CASSSKGGAGNEKLFF. Here the CDR3 DNA reads TGTGCCAGCAGCTCCAAAGGGGGCGCCGGTAATGAAAAACTGTTTTTT.

This sequence joins TRBV9 and TRBJ2-3, with D perhaps TRBD2 (7 bases). The CDR3 totals 14 residues. Trimming cost V 6 bases and J 5 bases, with 16 bases left between them. Germline values: CDR1 SGDLS, CDR2 YYNGEE. CDR3 in amino acids: CASTWGGQEDTQYF. The CDR3 region has the DNA TGTGCCAGCACCTGGGGGGGGCAGGAAGATACGCAGTATTTT.